This paragraph covers one TCR beta chain sequence. Unmatched junction bases numbered 11, after V lost 4 bases and J lost 7 bases. Germline CDR1 reads SQVTM; CDR2 reads ANQGSEA. CDR3 length: 14 amino acids. The second PCR ran 7 to 11 cycles with a sample-barcoded 5' primer and J-beta primers. Each single sample gave us at least 3 million CDR3-containing paired-end reads. TCRdb fed the 5' RACE reads into MiXCR, producing one record per CDR3 protein. Among around 780,000 distinct CDR3 sequences listed, more than 50% were seen once. These data are taken from a study of blood T cells in healthy people across ages.

Material: blood. V gene TRBV29-1 combines with J gene TRBJ2-7; TRBD2 aligns across 9 bases. This TCR came from a man aged 40-49 years in good health. CDR3 DNA sequence: TGCAGCGTTGGAATTAGCGGGAGTGGCGATGAGCAGTACTTC. Residues: CSVGISGSGDEQYF.